These 5 T cell receptor beta chains originate from one sample sequenced in a study of OX40 agonist ivuxolimab in advanced cancers. Produced via immunoSEQ multiplex PCR; TCRdb's table is partial and in-frame only. Among about 95,000 clones, 91% were seen once, and the ten largest hold 2% to 3%. The input for sequencing was CD4+ or CD8+ T cells sorted from blood, taken in a trial of the OX40 agonist ivuxolimab. These receptors came from an adult with an advanced solid tumor such as melanoma, head and neck, liver or kidney cancer.

The chain is built from TRBV6-1 and TRBJ2-1, with no clear D. This CDR3 is 14 amino acids long. Deletions cut 8 bases from V and 0 bases from J, with 11 bases between. CDR1 is MNHNS, CDR2 SASEGT, per germline. The CDR3 DNA reads as TGTGCCAGCGTCCTGCGCGGCTCCTACAATGAGCAGTTCTTC. Its protein product is CASVLRGSYNEQFF.

The V gene is TRBV6-5, the J gene TRBJ2-2; D remains ambiguous. Germline V lookup: CDR1 MNHEY, CDR2 SVGAGI. Deletions cut 0 bases from V and 5 bases from J, with 10 bases between. The CDR3 loop spans 15 amino acids. CDR3 in amino acids: CASSYSSGRTGELFF. DNA for the CDR3: TGTGCCAGCAGTTACTCGAGTGGGCGAACCGGGGAGCTGTTTTTT.

The chain carries TRBV27 and TRBJ2-1, with 8 bases aligning to TRBD2. Per the germline V gene, CDR1 is MNHEY and CDR2 is SMNVEV (reference sequence). CDR3 length: 15 residues. J was trimmed by 4 bases and V by 5 bases; bases with no gene match: 7. The CDR3: CASSDPGLGYNEQFF. The CDR3 DNA is TGTGCCAGCAGTGATCCGGGACTAGGTTACAATGAGCAGTTCTTC.

The chain combines TRBV4-3 with TRBJ2-3, with a possible D match to TRBD1 (6 bases). This CDR3 spans 14 amino acids. Trimming stripped 2 bases from V and 6 bases from J, with 12 bases between. Per germline, CDR1 LGHNA and CDR2 YSLEER. The chain's CDR3 is CASSQPNREDTQYF. DNA for the CDR3: TGCGCCAGCAGCCAACCTAACAGGGAGGATACGCAGTATTTT.

The V call is TRBV6-5, the J call TRBJ2-5, with D possibly being TRBD1 or TRBD2 (5 bases each). The CDR3 sequence is 12 residues long. Germline assignment: CDR1 MNHEY and CDR2 SVGAGI. V was clipped by 6 bases and J by 7 bases, with 12 bases between them. CDR3 nucleotide sequence: TGTGCCAGCAGGAGGGGCGGAGGGACCCAGTACTTC. Amino acids: CASRRGGGTQYF.